Below, 23 T cell receptor beta chains from the same sample are listed, as sequenced in a study of T cell responses to AZD1222 COVID-19 vaccine. Assay used: immunoSEQ multiplex PCR; TCRdb lists only in-frame clones, some missing. The table includes approximately 110,000 clones, more than 75% detected once. The sample was peripheral blood, taken on day 0 of AZD1222 vaccination. These receptors were collected from an adult in good health.

The chain has TRBV7-2 and TRBJ2-5; TRBD1 might be the D (6 bases). In germline, CDR1 is SGHTA, CDR2 FQGNSA. This CDR3 has 14 amino acids. Trimming pared 5 bases from V and 5 bases from J, leaving 15 bases between. For the CDR3, the DNA is TGTGCCAGCAGCCGCGACAGGAGCCCGGAGACCCAGTACTTC. It is translated as CASSRDRSPETQYF.

This chain joins TRBV11-3 and TRBJ2-7; 10 positions agree with TRBD1. This CDR3 is built from 16 residues. With V trimmed by 4 bases and J by 3 bases, 9 bases remained unmatched. Per germline, CDR1 SGHNT and CDR2 YENEEA. The CDR3 sequence is CASSSRDRGRNYEQYF. CDR3 coding DNA: TGTGCCAGCAGCTCCCGGGACAGGGGTAGGAACTACGAGCAGTACTTC.

The chain links TRBV9 to TRBJ2-7; 9 positions match TRBD1. Germline V gene sequence: CDR1 SGDLS, CDR2 YYNGEE. The trim removed 3 bases at V and 4 bases at J, leaving 14 bases unmatched. This CDR3 is 17 amino acids long. This CDR3 reads CASSGGPLDRGPYEQYF. CDR3 nucleotides: TGTGCCAGCAGCGGTGGCCCCTTGGACAGGGGTCCGTACGAGCAGTACTTC.

The rearrangement joins TRBV19 to TRBJ1-5; 8 nucleotides line up with TRBD1. Germline V gene data show CDR1 as LNHDA and CDR2 as SQIVND (reference sequence). This CDR3 has 13 amino acids. With 9 bases clipped from V and 7 bases from J, the junction kept 8 bases outside the gene matches. The CDR3 bases are TGTGCCAGGTCCGGGACAGGCGGGCAGCCCCAGCATTTT. Its translation: CARSGTGGQPQHF.

The chain combines TRBV19 with TRBJ2-1, with 12 nucleotides matching TRBD2. V lost 9 bases, J lost 7 bases, and 13 bases stayed unmatched. Germline CDR1 and CDR2: LNHDA and SQIVND (reference sequence). The CDR3 contains 16 residues. The CDR3 DNA reads TGTGCCAGCCGGACCCTGACTAGCGGGAGTAGTAATGAGCAGTTCTTC. Protein: CASRTLTSGSSNEQFF. Variable domain in full (rest from reference TRBV19 and TRBJ2-1): DGGITQSPKYLFRKEGQNVTLSCEQNLNHDAMYWYRQDPGQGLRLIYYSQIVNDFQKGDIAEGYSVSREKKESFPLTVTSAQKNPTAFYLCASRTLTSGSSNEQFFGPGTRLTVL.

This chain connects TRBV10-3 to TRBJ1-3; D possibly corresponds to TRBD1 (5 bases). The length of the CDR3 is 12 residues. The V gene lost 8 bases and the J gene lost 3 bases, with 8 bases spanning the gap. Germline lookup yields CDR1 ENHRY and CDR2 SYGVKD. The CDR3 region is CAISGGGNTIYF. In DNA form, the CDR3 reads TGTGCCATCTCGGGGGGTGGAAACACCATATATTTT.

The CDR3 sequence is CASSPLWGQGVNSPLHF. As DNA, the CDR3 is TGCGCCAGCAGCCCCCTTTGGGGGCAGGGGGTTAATTCACCCCTCCACTTT. The rearrangement uses TRBV4-1 and TRBJ1-6; 7 nucleotides line up with TRBD1. Germline-derived CDR1 and CDR2 are MGHRA and YSYEKL. Losses at the gene ends were 4 bases for V and 6 bases for J; bases not matched to a gene: 12. The CDR3 is made up of 17 amino acids.

V and J are TRBV19 and TRBJ2-3; 10 bases line up with TRBD1. The germline gives CDR1 LNHDA, CDR2 SQIVND (reference sequence). The CDR3 is 16 residues long. The J segment lost 5 bases and the V segment lost 4 bases, leaving 9 bases of the junction unmatched. The CDR3 region has the DNA TGTGCCAGTAGTAATATCGACAGGGGGCGCGGAGATACGCAGTATTTT. It specifies CASSNIDRGRGDTQYF. The full variable domain, completed using reference TRBV19 and TRBJ2-3, is DGGITQSPKYLFRKEGQNVTLSCEQNLNHDAMYWYRQDPGQGLRLIYYSQIVNDFQKGDIAEGYSVSREKKESFPLTVTSAQKNPTAFYLCASSNIDRGRGDTQYFGPGTRLTVL.

V usage is TRBV28 and J usage is TRBJ2-7, with 8 bases fitting TRBD1. Per the germline V gene, CDR1 is MDHEN and CDR2 is SYDVKM. The trim removed 4 bases at V and 2 bases at J, leaving 7 bases unmatched. The CDR3 consists of 15 residues. CDR3 sequence (DNA): TGTGCCAGCAGTTCATCCGCGACAGGGGCCTACGAGCAGTACTTC. It encodes CASSSSATGAYEQYF.

The chain joins TRBV6-1 to TRBJ1-5; TRBD1 matches 8 bases. CDR3 length: 17 amino acids. Germline CDR1 and CDR2: MNHNS and SASEGT. V trimming: 4 bases; J trimming: 0 bases; junction bases outside the gene matches: 8. CDR3 protein: CASSVQGDYSSNQPQHF. DNA of the CDR3: TGTGCCAGCAGTGTACAGGGGGATTATAGTAGCAATCAGCCCCAGCATTTT.

In nucleotides, the CDR3 is TGTGCCAGCAGTGAACAGGGGGGAACTGAAGCTTTCTTT. Encoded protein: CASSEQGGTEAFF. The chain uses TRBV2 and TRBJ1-1; 7 bases are shared with TRBD1. The CDR3 contains 13 residues. Germline CDR1 reads SNHLY; CDR2 reads FYNNEI. With V trimmed by 2 bases and J by 5 bases, 2 bases remained unmatched.

This chain uses TRBV10-3 with TRBJ2-1; TRBD1 matches 7 bases. This CDR3 has 16 amino acids. Germline-derived CDR1 and CDR2 are ENHRY and SYGVKD. The V and J ends lost 4 bases and 3 bases, in that order; junction bases with no gene match: 9. DNA for the CDR3: TGTGCCATCAGTGGACCGGGACAGACGGTCTACAATGAGCAGTTCTTC. Translation: CAISGPGQTVYNEQFF.

The rearrangement joins TRBV5-4 to TRBJ2-5; D may match TRBD1 or TRBD2 (5 bases each). Germline V lookup: CDR1 SGHNT, CDR2 YYREEE (reference sequence). There are 16 residues in the CDR3. Trimming pared 0 bases from V and 0 bases from J, leaving 12 bases between. The CDR3 nucleotides are TGTGCCAGCAGCTTGGGTGGGGGTACGTACCAAGAGACCCAGTACTTC. This codes for CASSLGGGTYQETQYF.

The chain is built from TRBV3-1 (or the pseudogene TRBV3-2) and TRBJ2-7; possible D gene TRBD1, 5 bases. In germline, CDR1 is LGHDT, CDR2 YNNKEL (reference sequence). Deletions cut 2 bases from V and 4 bases from J, with 9 bases between. This CDR3 comprises 13 residues. The CDR3 sequence: CASSQFSGYEQYF. CDR3 DNA sequence: TGTGCCAGCAGCCAATTTTCAGGGTACGAGCAGTACTTC.

This clone was counted once. This chain joins TRBV4-1 and TRBJ1-1, with no clear D. The V end was cut by 1 base, the J end by 3 bases, with 9 bases between. Germline V gives CDR1 MGHRA, CDR2 YSYEKL. The CDR3 is made up of 14 amino acids. The CDR3 nucleotides are TGCGCCAGCAGCCAAGGATACACCTACACTGAAGCTTTCTTT. This sequence encodes CASSQGYTYTEAFF.

The chain couples TRBV11-2 to TRBJ2-2; 13 bases agree with TRBD2. Trimming removed 5 bases from V and 7 bases from J; junction bases left unmatched: 4. Germline CDR1 is SGHAT and CDR2 is FQNNGV. CDR3 length: 15 amino acids. The CDR3 here is CASSRLAGGFGELFF. CDR3 DNA sequence: TGTGCCAGCAGCCGACTAGCGGGAGGCTTCGGGGAGCTGTTTTTT.

V and J are TRBV29-1 and TRBJ1-2, with 9 bases fitting TRBD1. There are 12 residues in the CDR3. Germline CDR1 SQVTM, CDR2 ANQGSEA. V lost 5 bases to trimming and J lost 3 bases; unmatched junction nucleotides: 1. Here the CDR3 reads CSVRTGDYGYTF. In DNA, the CDR3 is TGCAGCGTTCGGACAGGGGACTATGGCTACACCTTC.

The genes are TRBV28 and TRBJ1-6, with a tentative D call TRBD1 (6 bases). This CDR3 comprises 15 residues. The germline V gene encodes CDR1 MDHEN and CDR2 SYDVKM. Trimming removed 6 bases from V and 6 bases from J, with 15 bases in between. The CDR3 bases are TGTGCCAGCAGACTGCTGACAGGATCTAATTCACCCCTCCACTTT. It yields the protein CASRLLTGSNSPLHF.

Only a few counts were recorded for this clone. The CDR3, as DNA: TGTGCCAGCAGCTTCCCTCCCCCAACGGGCAGTAGGTATGGCTACACCTTC. Its translation: CASSFPPPTGSRYGYTF. This chain links TRBV5-6 with TRBJ1-2; D is uncertain. This CDR3 has 17 amino acids. Trimming removed 2 bases at V and 5 bases at J, with 22 bases between. The germline V gene has CDR1 SGHDT and CDR2 YYEEEE.

This rearrangement joins TRBV6-2 or TRBV6-3 to TRBJ2-7; 7 bases line up with TRBD1. This CDR3 is built from 14 residues. Unmatched junction bases numbered 7, after V lost 6 bases and J lost 2 bases. Per germline, CDR1 MNHEY and CDR2 SVGEGT. CDR3: CASSFGQATYEQYF. As DNA, the CDR3 is TGTGCCAGCAGCTTCGGACAGGCCACCTACGAGCAGTACTTC.

The chain carries TRBV7-6 and TRBJ2-7; D remains ambiguous. Trimming pared 1 base from V and 0 bases from J, leaving 7 bases between. The germline V gene encodes CDR1 SGHVS and CDR2 FNYEAQ. The CDR3 has 14 amino acids. DNA for the CDR3: TGTGCCAGCAGCTTAGAACAGTTCTCCTACGAGCAGTACTTC. Its protein is CASSLEQFSYEQYF.

In DNA form, the CDR3 reads TGTGCCAGCATCGCACTAGGGGTCCACACCGGGGAGCTGTTTTTT. It specifies CASIALGVHTGELFF. This chain connects TRBV7-6 to TRBJ2-2; either TRBD1 or TRBD2 may supply D (5 bases each). Germline CDR1 is SGHVS and CDR2 is FNYEAQ. Deletions cut 7 bases from V and 3 bases from J, with 15 bases between. CDR3 size: 15 residues.

This chain joins TRBV5-4 and TRBJ2-5, with 9 bases fitting TRBD1. After removal of 0 bases from V and 13 bases from J, the junction contained 10 bases not matched to a gene. CDR3 size: 14 residues. Germline CDR1 reads SGHNT; CDR2 reads YYREEE (reference sequence). CDR3 residues: CASSLGGQGAYPYF. In DNA, the CDR3 is TGTGCCAGCAGCTTGGGGGGACAGGGAGCCTATCCGTACTTC. Full variable domain (outside the CDR3, taken from reference TRBV5-4 and TRBJ2-5): ETGVTQSPTHLIKTRGQQVTLRCSSQSGHNTVSWYQQALGQGPQFIFQYYREEENGRGNFPPRFSGLQFPNYSSELNVNALELDDSALYLCASSLGGQGAYPYFGPGTRLLVL.